This T cell receptor beta chain was captured by sequencing in a study of a mutant IDH1 vaccine in newly diagnosed glioma. Study background: The start of vaccination came 4-6 weeks after radiotherapy alone, or with temozolomide cycles. Patients had received radiotherapy, temozolomide, or both previously, most receiving both. In the visit schedule, V12 fell in week 35, while V13 fell in week 47. Findings and caveats of the study: Vaccination induced immune responses in around 94% of patients.

In regard to this clone: Its antigen is not identified.

The CDR3 length is 15 residues. V was clipped by 4 bases and J by 4 bases, with 11 bases between them. Germline lookup yields CDR1 MNHEY and CDR2 SVGAGI. The time point denotes: week 47, end of study. Vaccine doses each comprised 300 ug of mutant IDH1 20-mer peptide, with topical imiquimod. Data came from immunoSEQ multiplex PCR; TCRdb stores just in-frame clones and leaves some out. Among under 40,000 clones listed, roughly 80% were seen once. This TCR was sampled from a man between 25 and 39 years old with glioma. The rearrangement uses TRBV6-5 and TRBJ1-6; D gene ambiguous. Here the sequenced sample was PBMCs, taken from a glioma patient whose treatment included an IDH1 peptide vaccine. CDR3 sequence (DNA): TGTGCCAGCAGTTCCTTAACGGTTTATAATTCACCCCTCCACTTT. This encodes CASSSLTVYNSPLHF.